This is a list of T cell receptor beta chains from one sample in a study of blood T cell repertoires in COVID-19. Here immunoSEQ multiplex PCR was the method, and the copy in TCRdb shows in-frame clones only, minus some. Of fewer than 150,000 clones in the sample, 88% were seen once. The sample comprised peripheral blood. The receptors stem from a man aged 45-60 years with active or convalescent COVID-19. Both conserved end residues are part of each CDR3. The D gene is left open where the match is weak. Only part of the rows carry a size: once, few, many, or a class if the clone is expanded.

>14|TRBD2|TRBJ2-7|-|TRBV28
TGTGCCAGCAGCAGACTAGCGGGAGCCTACGAGCAGTACTTC
CASSRLAGAYEQYF
>14|-|TRBJ2-5|-|TRBV3-1/TRBV3-2
TGTGCCAGCAGCCAAGGGGGCCACCAAGAGACCCAGTACTTC
CASSQGGHQETQYF
>15|-|TRBJ2-7|-|TRBV21-1
TGTGCCAGCAGCAAACGACTAGCGGGGATCTACGAGCAGTACTTC
CASSKRLAGIYEQYF
>16|-|TRBJ2-2|-|TRBV6-6
TGTGCCAGCAGTTACTCGAGGCAGGGAGGCGCCGGGGAGCTGTTTTTT
CASSYSRQGGAGELFF
>13|-|TRBJ1-1|-|TRBV19
TGTGCCAGTACTTGGAGCCGTACCACTGAAGCTTTCTTT
CASTWSRTTEAFF
>17|-|TRBJ1-1|-|TRBV5-1
TGCGCCAGCAGCGACCCAAGGGCGGGGGATCGTGCGACTGAAGCTTTCTTT
CASSDPRAGDRATEAFF
>15|-|TRBJ1-1|-|TRBV6-5
TGTGCCAGCAGTTACTCGTACATGGGGGCCGCTGAAGCTTTCTTT
CASSYSYMGAAEAFF
>16|TRBD1|TRBJ2-5|once|TRBV28
TGTGCCAGCAGTTTAGGACAGGGGGCCCTCCAAGAGACCCAGTACTTC
CASSLGQGALQETQYF
>13|-|TRBJ2-7|-|TRBV29-1
TGCAGCGTTGCAATCCAGGGGCTGGACGAGCAGTACTTC
CSVAIQGLDEQYF
>14|-|TRBJ1-2|-|TRBV24-1
TGTGCCACCAGTGATCCCGGACAGAGCTATGGCTACACCTTC
CATSDPGQSYGYTF
>16|TRBD2|TRBJ2-7|-|TRBV4-2
TGTGCCAGCAGCCATGGCATAGCGGGGGGAGCGGACGAGCAGTACTTC
CASSHGIAGGADEQYF
>14|-|TRBJ2-7|-|TRBV7-3
TGTGCCAGCAGCCCAGGGGACTACTTAGTGGAGCAGTACTTC
CASSPGDYLVEQYF
>17|TRBD2|TRBJ2-5|-|TRBV6-1
TGTGCCAGCAGTGCCAGGATAAAAAGCGGGAAGGGAGAGACCCAGTACTTC
CASSARIKSGKGETQYF
>11|-|TRBJ2-6|-|TRBV6-5
TGTGCCAGCAAGAGCTCCCTCTTCCTGACTTTC
CASKSSLFLTF
>14|-|TRBJ1-1|-|TRBV28
TGTGCCAGCAACTTAGGAGGGGTCGGAGCGCGGGCTTTCTTT
CASNLGGVGARAFF
>12|-|TRBJ1-4|-|TRBV2
TGTGCCAGCAGTGACGGGGATGAAAAACTGTTTTTT
CASSDGDEKLFF
>12|-|TRBJ2-7|-|TRBV10-3
TGTGCCATCAGTGTCACAAACTACGAGCAGTACTTC
CAISVTNYEQYF
>13|-|TRBJ1-1|-|TRBV28
TGTGCCAGCAGCGGAGGGTTCCGGACTGAAGCTTTCTTT
CASSGGFRTEAFF
>14|-|TRBJ2-7|-|TRBV7-6
TGTGCCAGCAGCCTCTTAGCGGCCCTCAGCGAGCAGTACTTC
CASSLLAALSEQYF
>15|TRBD1|TRBJ2-2|-|TRBV18
TGTGCCAGCTCACCGGGACAGGGCAGAACCGGGGAGCTGTTTTTT
CASSPGQGRTGELFF